This T cell receptor (beta chain) was identified in a study of identical twins. TCRdb itself ran the 5' RACE reads through MiXCR, one entry per CDR3 protein. The profile shows roughly 720,000 distinct CDR3 sequences, 15% to 20% of them singletons. The V end was cut by 5 bases, the J end by 6 bases, with 18 bases between. CDR3 size: 15 residues. The germline CDR1 and CDR2 sequences are SGHTA and FQGTGA. The same data also contributed to another study, on T cells expressing NK-cell markers. That work adds: The authors applied an anti-gamma-delta TCR antibody in several experiments, and it restricted sorting to alpha-beta TCR T cells.

The sample was PBMCs. The sequence derives from a woman aged 18-30 years in good health. V is TRBV7-3 and J is TRBJ2-3, with a tentative D call TRBD2 (6 bases). CDR3: CASSPLGAGRDTQYF. CDR3 nucleotide sequence: TGTGCCAGCAGCCCGCTTGGGGCGGGGCGCGATACGCAGTATTTT.